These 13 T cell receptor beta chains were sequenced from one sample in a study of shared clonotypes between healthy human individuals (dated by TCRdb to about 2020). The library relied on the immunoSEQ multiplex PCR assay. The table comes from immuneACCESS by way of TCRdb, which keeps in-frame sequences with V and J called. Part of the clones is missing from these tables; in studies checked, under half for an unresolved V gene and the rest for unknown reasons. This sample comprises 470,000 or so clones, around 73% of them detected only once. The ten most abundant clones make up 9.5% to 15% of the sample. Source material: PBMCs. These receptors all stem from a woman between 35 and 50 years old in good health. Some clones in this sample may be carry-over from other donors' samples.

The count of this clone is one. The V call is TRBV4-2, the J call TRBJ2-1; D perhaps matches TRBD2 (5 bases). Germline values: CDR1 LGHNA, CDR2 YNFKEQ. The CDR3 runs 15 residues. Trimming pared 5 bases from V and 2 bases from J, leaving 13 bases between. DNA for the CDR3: TGTGCCAGCAGCTTAATGAGCGGACCCTACAATGAGCAGTTCTTC. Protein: CASSLMSGPYNEQFF.

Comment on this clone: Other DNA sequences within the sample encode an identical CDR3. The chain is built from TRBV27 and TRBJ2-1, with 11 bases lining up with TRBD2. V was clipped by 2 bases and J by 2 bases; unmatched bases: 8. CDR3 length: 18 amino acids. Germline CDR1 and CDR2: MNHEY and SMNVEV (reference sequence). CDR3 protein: CASSLRLAGGSPYNEQFF. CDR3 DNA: TGTGCCAGCAGTTTACGGCTAGCGGGAGGATCTCCCTACAATGAGCAGTTCTTC.

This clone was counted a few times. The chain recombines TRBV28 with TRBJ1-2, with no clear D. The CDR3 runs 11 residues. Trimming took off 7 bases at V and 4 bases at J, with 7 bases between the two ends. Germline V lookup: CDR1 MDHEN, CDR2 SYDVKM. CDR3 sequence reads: CASKRSYGYTF. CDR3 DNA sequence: TGTGCCAGCAAGCGGAGCTATGGCTACACCTTC.

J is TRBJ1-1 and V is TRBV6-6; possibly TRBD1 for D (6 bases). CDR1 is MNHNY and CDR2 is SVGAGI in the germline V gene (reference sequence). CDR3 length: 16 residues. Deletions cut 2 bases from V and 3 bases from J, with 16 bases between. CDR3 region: CASSYAGFQGHTEAFF. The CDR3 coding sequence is TGTGCCAGCAGTTACGCCGGGTTCCAGGGGCACACTGAAGCTTTCTTT.

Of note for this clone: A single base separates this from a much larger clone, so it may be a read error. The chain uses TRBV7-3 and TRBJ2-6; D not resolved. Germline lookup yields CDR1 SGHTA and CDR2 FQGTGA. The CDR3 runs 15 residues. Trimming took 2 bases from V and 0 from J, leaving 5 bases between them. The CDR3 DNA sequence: TGTGCCAGCAGCTTAGGTAGCTCTGGGGCCAACGTCCTGACTTTC. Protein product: CASSLGSSGANVLTF.

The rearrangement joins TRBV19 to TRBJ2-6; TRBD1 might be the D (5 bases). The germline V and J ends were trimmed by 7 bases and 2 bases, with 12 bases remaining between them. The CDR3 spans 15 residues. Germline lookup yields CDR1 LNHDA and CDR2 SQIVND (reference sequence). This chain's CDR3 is CASIDRFTGANVLTF. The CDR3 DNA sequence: TGTGCCAGTATTGACAGATTTACTGGGGCCAACGTCCTGACTTTC.

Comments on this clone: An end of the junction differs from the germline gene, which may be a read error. The CDR3 here is CASSQTDRGPYKQYF. CDR3 DNA sequence: TGTGCCAGCAGCCAAACGGACAGGGGTCCCTACAAGCAGTACTTC. This rearrangement joins TRBV7-9 to TRBJ2-7; TRBD1 agrees at 9 bases. Per germline, CDR1 SEHNR and CDR2 FQNEAQ (reference sequence). The CDR3 spans 15 residues.

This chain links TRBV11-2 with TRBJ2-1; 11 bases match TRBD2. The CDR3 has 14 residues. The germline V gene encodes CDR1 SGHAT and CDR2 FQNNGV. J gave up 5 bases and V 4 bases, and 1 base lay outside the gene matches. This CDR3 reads CASSWGLADNEQFF. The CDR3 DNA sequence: TGTGCCAGCAGCTGGGGACTAGCGGACAATGAGCAGTTCTTC.

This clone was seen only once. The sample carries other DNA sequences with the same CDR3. Here the CDR3 DNA reads TGTGCCAGCAGCTTAGGACAGGGTTCCTACAATGAGCAGTTCTTC. It yields the protein CASSLGQGSYNEQFF. This chain connects TRBV7-2 to TRBJ2-1; TRBD1 matches 7 bases. V was pared by 1 base and J by 1 base, with 1 base of the junction left unmatched. Germline V gene data show CDR1 as SGHTA and CDR2 as FQGNSA. The CDR3 is 15 amino acids.

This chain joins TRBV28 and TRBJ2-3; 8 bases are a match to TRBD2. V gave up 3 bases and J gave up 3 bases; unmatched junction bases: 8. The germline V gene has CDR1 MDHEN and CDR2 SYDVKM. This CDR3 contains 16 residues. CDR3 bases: TGTGCCAGCAGTTTTTCTAGCGGGCTAGGGACAGATACGCAGTATTTT. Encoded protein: CASSFSSGLGTDTQYF.

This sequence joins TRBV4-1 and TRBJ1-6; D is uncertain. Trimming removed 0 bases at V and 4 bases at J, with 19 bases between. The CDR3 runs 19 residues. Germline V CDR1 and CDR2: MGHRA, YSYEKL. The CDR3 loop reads CASSQEIGRTPYYNSPLHF. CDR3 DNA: TGCGCCAGCAGCCAAGAAATTGGCAGGACTCCCTATTATAATTCACCCCTCCACTTT.

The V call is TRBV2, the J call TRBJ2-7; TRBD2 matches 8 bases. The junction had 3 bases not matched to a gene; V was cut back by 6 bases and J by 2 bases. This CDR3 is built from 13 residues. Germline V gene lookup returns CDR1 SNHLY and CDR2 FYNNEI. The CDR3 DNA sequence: TGTGCCAGCAGCACTAGCGGCCCCTACGAGCAGTACTTC. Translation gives CASSTSGPYEQYF.

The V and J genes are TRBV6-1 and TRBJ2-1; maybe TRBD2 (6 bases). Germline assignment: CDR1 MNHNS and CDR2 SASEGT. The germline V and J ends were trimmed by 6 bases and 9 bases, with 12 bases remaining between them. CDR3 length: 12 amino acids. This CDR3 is CASRRLVGEQFF. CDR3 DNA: TGTGCCAGCAGGAGACTAGTCGGTGAGCAGTTCTTC.